This T cell receptor beta chain derives from a study of blood T cells in healthy people across ages. Study-level findings and limits: Among long-lived donors, naive CD4+ cells were more numerous and diversity higher than in aged donors. Age advanced and TCR beta diversity per million T cells fell, roughly linearly.

To note about this clonotype: Its antigen is unknown.

The authors ran a second PCR of 7 to 11 cycles using a sample-barcoded 5' primer and a J-beta primer mix. MiXCR, applied by TCRdb to the 5' RACE reads, yields one record per CDR3 protein. The repertoire holds around 1.5 million distinct CDR3 sequences, with roughly 30% as singletons. Trimming at V came to 1 base and at J to 6 bases, leaving 6 bases not matched to a gene. CDR1 is MNHEY and CDR2 is SMNVEV in the germline V gene (reference sequence). The CDR3 runs 15 residues. This TCR was sampled from a woman in her 30s in good health. The rearrangement uses TRBV27 and TRBJ2-7, with 10 bases lining up with TRBD1. The sequenced sample was blood. The CDR3 nucleotides read TGTGCCAGCAGTTTATTGGCGACAGGGGGCGGCGAGCAGTACTTC. Its translation: CASSLLATGGGEQYF.